The subject of this entry is one T cell receptor (beta chain). Time point: pre-sensitization, week 0. As to treatment: therapeutic diphenylcyclopropenone sensitization with weekly scalp DPC. This entry comes from a study of human T cells and chemical hapten exposure. TCRdb re-called the RACE reads through MiXCR, storing one row per CDR3 protein. The sample consists of tens of thousands of distinct CDR3 sequences, around 11% of them appearing once. Trimming left V 7 bases short and J 2 bases short, with 11 bases between. CDR1 and CDR2 from the germline V gene are SQVTM and ANQGSEA. This CDR3 has 12 residues.

The chain recombines TRBV29-1 with TRBJ1-1, with D unclear. The starting material was whole blood, obtained in connection with sensitization to the hapten diphenylcyclopropenone (DPC). The receptor was isolated from a woman in her forties with alopecia areata. Some clones in this sample may be carry-over from other donors' samples. CDR3 sequence reads: CSAWVRNTEAFF. The CDR3, as DNA: TGCAGCGCCTGGGTGCGTAACACTGAAGCTTTCTTT.